Listed below are T cell receptor beta chains from one sample, sequenced in a study of blood T cells in healthy people across ages. TCRdb processed the 5' RACE reads anew with MiXCR; each CDR3 protein has one entry. Here the sample spans under 1,000,000 distinct CDR3 sequences, 35% to 40% being singletons. Material for sequencing was blood. The receptors were gathered from a man between 18 and 29 years old in good health. Each CDR3 is given with its conserved first and last residue. D genes are given only for firm matches. Expanded clones are given a class, and other clones once, few, many or no size at all.

J	D	V	size	DNA	CDR3
TRBJ1-1	TRBD1	TRBV7-2	once	TGTGCCAGCAGCCCTCAGACAGGGGCCGGCACTGAAGCTTTCTTT	CASSPQTGAGTEAFF
TRBJ2-1	-	TRBV27	-	TGTGCCAGCAGTACCGGGATCTTGCAGTTCTTC	CASSTGILQFF
TRBJ2-7	-	TRBV6-2/TRBV6-3	many	TGTGCCAGCAGCCGGATCGGGACCTCCTACGAGCAGTACTTC	CASSRIGTSYEQYF
TRBJ2-7	TRBD2	TRBV2	-	TGTGCCAGCAGACTAGCGGGGATCTACAATGAGCAGTACTTC	CASRLAGIYNEQYF
TRBJ2-1	-	TRBV14	-	TGTGCCAGCAGCCAAGTTACAGTGGGCGAGCAGTTCTTC	CASSQVTVGEQFF
TRBJ2-2	-	TRBV6-5	-	TGTGCCAGCAGTTACACCAACACCGGGGAGCTGTTTTTT	CASSYTNTGELFF
TRBJ1-1	-	TRBV6-1	-	TGTGCCAGCAGGCGACCACCAGGGCCGACCTACCTGAACACTGAAGCTTTCTTT	CASRRPPGPTYLNTEAFF
TRBJ2-1	TRBD2	TRBV7-3	few	TGTGCCAGCAGCCCCGGGTGGGGACTAGCAGGCAATGAGCAGTTCTTC	CASSPGWGLAGNEQFF
TRBJ2-1	-	TRBV27	many	TGTGCCAGCAGTCGCGGGAAACAGCAGTTCTTC	CASSRGKQQFF
TRBJ1-1	-	TRBV7-3	once	TGTGCCAGCAGCTTTGGGGTTCTTACGGGTGAAGCTTTCTTT	CASSFGVLTGEAFF
TRBJ2-3	TRBD1	TRBV6-1	-	TGTGCCAGCAGGACAGGGGTGCTCACAGATACGCAGTATTTT	CASRTGVLTDTQYF
TRBJ1-1	-	TRBV7-2	-	TGTGCCAGCAGCGGAACGTCCCTGATTGTTCCTGAAGCTTTCTTT	CASSGTSLIVPEAFF
TRBJ2-5	-	TRBV20-1	few	TGCAGTGCTATCCCTGGAGGGGTGCAACAAGAGGCCCAGTACTTC	CSAIPGGVQQEAQYF
TRBJ1-5	-	TRBV7-9	-	TGTGCCAGCAGCCAAGATTTAACAGGGTGGGGGAATCAGCCCCAGCATTTT	CASSQDLTGWGNQPQHF
TRBJ2-5	TRBD2	TRBV18	few	TGTGCCAGCTCACCACGGACTAGAAGCGAGACCCAGTACTTC	CASSPRTRSETQYF
TRBJ2-5	-	TRBV12-3/TRBV12-4	-	TGTGCCAGCAGTGTAGAGCCCGCTGAGACCCAGTACTTC	CASSVEPAETQYF
TRBJ2-3	TRBD1	TRBV7-9	-	TGTGCCAGCAGCGGACGACGAAGGACAGGACGTTCAGATACGCAGTATTTT	CASSGRRRTGRSDTQYF
TRBJ1-1	-	TRBV20-1	-	TGCAGTGCTAGAGACAGCGTGGGGGCTGAAGCTTTCTTT	CSARDSVGAEAFF
TRBJ2-3	TRBD1	TRBV10-3	-	TGTGCCATCAGTGAACCACCGGGACAGGCGAACACAGATACGCAGTATTTT	CAISEPPGQANTDTQYF
TRBJ2-1	TRBD1	TRBV20-1	-	TGCAGTGCTAGTGCTGGACAGGGGGCTTACAATGAGCAGTTCTTC	CSASAGQGAYNEQFF
TRBJ2-5	-	TRBV20-1	few	TGCAGTGCTAGTGATGATACAGGGCAAGAGACCCAGTACTTC	CSASDDTGQETQYF
TRBJ2-3	-	TRBV29-1	-	TGCAGCGTTAAGGCGGTGGATACGCAGTATTTT	CSVKAVDTQYF
TRBJ2-7	-	TRBV29-1	-	TGCAGCGGCGGGACTTACTCCTACGAGCAGTACTTC	CSGGTYSYEQYF
TRBJ1-1	-	TRBV2	-	TGTGCCAGCAGTCACCCATCTAACTGGGAAGCTTTCTTT	CASSHPSNWEAFF
TRBJ1-2	TRBD1	TRBV2	-	TGTGCCAGCAGCGTAGGACGGAGGGGGCACTATGGCTACACCTTC	CASSVGRRGHYGYTF
TRBJ2-3	-	TRBV7-2	many	TGTGCCAGCACCGAACAACCACCCGGTTTTACTAGCACAGATACGCAGTATTTT	CASTEQPPGFTSTDTQYF
TRBJ1-1	-	TRBV6-6	-	TGTGCCAGCCTTACTTCCATGGGGCTGAACACTGAAGCTTTCTTT	CASLTSMGLNTEAFF
TRBJ1-1	-	TRBV28	-	TGTGCCAGCAGTTGGGACCTAAGGAGATCTTCTAGCACTGAAGCTTTCTTT	CASSWDLRRSSSTEAFF
TRBJ2-1	-	TRBV7-2	many	TGTGCCAGCAGCTTAACGTACGGTGAGCAGTTCTTC	CASSLTYGEQFF
TRBJ2-3	TRBD1	TRBV6-5	-	TGTGCCAGCAGGGGTACAGGGGCGAGAGATACGCAGTATTTT	CASRGTGARDTQYF
TRBJ2-7	TRBD1	TRBV12-3/TRBV12-4	many	TGTGCCAGCAGTTTCCGGGACAGTCTTCCCGAGCAGTACTTC	CASSFRDSLPEQYF
TRBJ1-1	TRBD1	TRBV7-3	few	TGTGCCAGCAGCTCCCTCGGACAGGGGGCTACTGAAGCTTTCTTT	CASSSLGQGATEAFF
TRBJ2-7	-	TRBV24-1	-	TGTGCCACCAGTGAATCCTACAATGAGCAGTACTTC	CATSESYNEQYF
TRBJ2-7	TRBD1	TRBV5-5	-	TGTGCCAGCAGCCCCAGGGACAGATACTACGAGCAGTACTTC	CASSPRDRYYEQYF
TRBJ1-1	-	TRBV12-3/TRBV12-4	-	TGTGCCAGCAGCCGGGATTCTGAAGCTTTCTTT	CASSRDSEAFF
TRBJ2-3	-	TRBV29-1	many	TGCAGCGTATCTGACCGGCCGTTGACAGATACGCAGTATTTT	CSVSDRPLTDTQYF
TRBJ2-1	TRBD1	TRBV6-5	few	TGTGCCAGCAGTGGACAGGGGGCAAACAATGAGCAGTTCTTC	CASSGQGANNEQFF
TRBJ2-7	-	TRBV20-1	few	TGCAGTGCTACCGGGGGGCAGTCCTACGAGCAGTACTTC	CSATGGQSYEQYF
TRBJ2-2	TRBD1	TRBV18	-	TGTGCCAGCTCACCACCGGACAGGGAGTACACCGGGGAGCTGTTTTTT	CASSPPDREYTGELFF
TRBJ2-5	TRBD2	TRBV2	-	TGTGCCAGCAGGGGGGGACTAAGAGAGGAGACCCAGTACTTC	CASRGGLREETQYF
TRBJ2-7	-	TRBV11-2	-	TGTGCCAGCAGCAGAGCAGGGGGGACTTACAATGAGCAGTACTTC	CASSRAGGTYNEQYF
TRBJ1-5	-	TRBV6-2/TRBV6-3	-	TGTGCCAGCAGCAGAAGGCTGGGGGGAGATCAGCCCCAGCATTTT	CASSRRLGGDQPQHF
TRBJ2-3	TRBD2	TRBV15	-	TGTGCCACCAGCGAGGGTCGGGACTCGACTAGCGGACCACCCTCTGATACGCAGTATTTT	CATSEGRDSTSGPPSDTQYF
TRBJ2-3	TRBD2	TRBV4-3	-	TGCGCCAGCAGCCAAGAAGCGGGGGGAAGCACAGATACGCAGTATTTT	CASSQEAGGSTDTQYF
TRBJ1-1	-	TRBV20-1	many	TGCAGTGCTAGAGATGCGGGCAGGGACACTGAAGCTTTCTTT	CSARDAGRDTEAFF
TRBJ1-2	-	TRBV5-1	-	TGCGCCAGCAGCTTCCGAGGGGGATCTGGCTACACCTTC	CASSFRGGSGYTF
TRBJ2-5	-	TRBV28	-	TGTGCCAGCAGCGGGCGGGCGGGGCTTCAAGAGACCCAGTACTTC	CASSGRAGLQETQYF
TRBJ2-5	TRBD2	TRBV12-3/TRBV12-4	many	TGTGCCAGCAGTGCCCCGGGACTAATTTTGGAGACCCAGTACTTC	CASSAPGLILETQYF
TRBJ1-6	TRBD1	TRBV7-2	-	TGTGCCAGCAGCTCAGCTGGGGGACAGGGTGATTCACCCCTCCACTTT	CASSSAGGQGDSPLHF
TRBJ2-2	-	TRBV12-5	few	TGTGCTAGTGGTTTGGTACTGGGGCAGACAACTTCGATTAACACCGGGGAGCTGTTTTTT	CASGLVLGQTTSINTGELFF
TRBJ1-2	TRBD1	TRBV20-1	few	TGCAGTGCTAGAGGGACAGGGGAGAGTGGCTACACCTTC	CSARGTGESGYTF
TRBJ2-3	-	TRBV9	few	TGTGCCAGCAGCGTAGGGGGCCTTAGCACAGATACGCAGTATTTT	CASSVGGLSTDTQYF
TRBJ2-2	TRBD2	TRBV2	-	TGTGCCAGCCAGCCCGGACTAGCTGGCACCGGGGAGCTGTTTTTT	CASQPGLAGTGELFF
TRBJ2-7	-	TRBV20-1	few	TGCAGTGCTAGAGGAGCCCCAGGTACCTACGAGCAGTACTTC	CSARGAPGTYEQYF
TRBJ2-3	TRBD2	TRBV20-1	-	TGCAGTGCTAGAGAGGGTAGCGGGGAAACAGATACGCGGTATTTT	CSAREGSGETDTRYF